This TCR beta chain was identified in a study of OX40 agonist ivuxolimab in advanced cancers. Overall study context: Males comprised about 78% of the group, whose mean age was approximately 60 years (range about 20 to 79).

People who had autoimmune disease history or systemic immunosuppression were excluded. Study-level points and caveats: CD8+ T cells averaged more expanded clones than CD4+.

Assay: immunoSEQ multiplex PCR; the TCRdb copy retains only in-frame clones and omits some. The sample records roughly 18,000 clones, around 83% being singletons. CDR1 and CDR2 from the germline V gene are SEHNR and FQNEAQ (reference sequence). V dropped 2 bases and J dropped 2 bases, with 15 bases sitting between them. There are 16 residues in the CDR3. With regard to this clone: Its antigen is unknown.

The starting material was CD4+ or CD8+ T cells sorted from blood, obtained in a trial of the OX40 agonist ivuxolimab. This sequence was found in an adult with an advanced solid tumor such as melanoma, head and neck, liver or kidney cancer. V gene TRBV7-9 combines with J gene TRBJ2-5, with a tentative D call TRBD1 (6 bases). CDR3: CASSLLGRGGQETQYF. The DNA of the CDR3 is TGTGCCAGCAGCTTACTGGGCAGGGGTGGTCAAGAGACCCAGTACTTC.